This T cell receptor (beta chain) was profiled in a study of CD8 T cells in Susac syndrome. The CDR3 is made up of 16 amino acids. The V gene's germline CDR1 is KGHDR and CDR2 SFDVKD. Trimming shortened V by 4 bases and J by 7 bases, and 19 bases separated the two germline ends. An input of roughly 0.45 to 1 ug of RNA was subjected to reverse transcription using random hexamers. Each CDR3 protein is one row after TCRdb ran MiXCR on the immunoSEQ multiplex PCR reads. Of about 200,000 distinct CDR3 sequences listed, 90% to 95% are singletons. This clonotype was sampled from a human donor in good health. The rearrangement links TRBV24-1 to TRBJ2-1; TRBD2 might be the D (7 bases). Sample: CD4+ T cells from PBMCs. The CDR3 DNA is TGTGCCACCAGTGACCCGGGGGGCTCATGGGTGAATGAGCAGTTCTTC. Protein sequence: CATSDPGGSWVNEQFF.